The 4 T cell receptor beta chains listed next were all sequenced from one sample in a study of T cell clusters in autoimmune cytopenias. TRB was amplified by touch-down multiplex PCR, primer pools A and B combined. TCRdb reprocessed the multiplex PCR reads and reports one entry per CDR3 protein, with no DNA. The sample is made up of 7,000 or so distinct CDR3 sequences, and the top ten hold approximately 4.5% of it. TRB amplification used around 0.25 ug of peripheral blood genomic DNA. The same sample was also studied in work on T cell repertoires in aging, cancer and after chemotherapy.

Sequenced material: peripheral blood. The receptors here all came from a human donor in good health.

This clonotype counts as medium-sized (0.01 to 0.1%) by frequency. The chain couples TRBV29-1 to TRBJ2-7. This CDR3 is built from 12 residues. Germline V gene lookup returns CDR1 SQVTM and CDR2 ANQGSEA. CDR3 sequence reads: CSVHLGSYEQYF.

The chain employs TRBV5-4 and TRBJ2-3; TCRdb's assignment of TRBD1 cannot be checked, as there is no DNA. There are 13 residues in the CDR3. Germline V gene lookup returns CDR1 SGHNT and CDR2 YYREEE (reference sequence). CDR3 loop: CASSAGGSDTQYF.

This clonotype counts as medium-sized by frequency. This chain connects TRBV12-3 or TRBV12-4 to TRBJ2-7. This CDR3 spans 11 amino acids. The chain's CDR3 is CASSAALEQYF.

The chain links TRBV6-5 to TRBJ1-4. Germline CDR1 reads MNHEY; CDR2 reads SVGAGI. The CDR3 loop spans 14 amino acids. CDR3 amino acids: CASRTRHSNEKLFF.